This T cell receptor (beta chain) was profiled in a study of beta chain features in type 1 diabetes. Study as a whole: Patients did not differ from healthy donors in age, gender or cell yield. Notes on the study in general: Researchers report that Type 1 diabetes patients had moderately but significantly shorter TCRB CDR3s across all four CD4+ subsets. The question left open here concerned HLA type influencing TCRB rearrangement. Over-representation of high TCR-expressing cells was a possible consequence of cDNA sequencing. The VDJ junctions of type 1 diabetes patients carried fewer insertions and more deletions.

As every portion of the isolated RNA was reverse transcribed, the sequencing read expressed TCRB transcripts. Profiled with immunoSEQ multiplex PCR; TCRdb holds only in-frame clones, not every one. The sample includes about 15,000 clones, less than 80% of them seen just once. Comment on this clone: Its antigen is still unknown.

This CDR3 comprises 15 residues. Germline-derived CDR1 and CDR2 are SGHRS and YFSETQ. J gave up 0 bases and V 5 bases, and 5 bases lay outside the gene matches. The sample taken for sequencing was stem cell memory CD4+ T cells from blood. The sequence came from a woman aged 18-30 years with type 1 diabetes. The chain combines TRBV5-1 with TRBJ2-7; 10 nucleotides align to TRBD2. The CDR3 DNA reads TGCGCCAGCAGAACCGGACTAGCGGACTCCTACGAGCAGTACTTC. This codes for CASRTGLADSYEQYF.